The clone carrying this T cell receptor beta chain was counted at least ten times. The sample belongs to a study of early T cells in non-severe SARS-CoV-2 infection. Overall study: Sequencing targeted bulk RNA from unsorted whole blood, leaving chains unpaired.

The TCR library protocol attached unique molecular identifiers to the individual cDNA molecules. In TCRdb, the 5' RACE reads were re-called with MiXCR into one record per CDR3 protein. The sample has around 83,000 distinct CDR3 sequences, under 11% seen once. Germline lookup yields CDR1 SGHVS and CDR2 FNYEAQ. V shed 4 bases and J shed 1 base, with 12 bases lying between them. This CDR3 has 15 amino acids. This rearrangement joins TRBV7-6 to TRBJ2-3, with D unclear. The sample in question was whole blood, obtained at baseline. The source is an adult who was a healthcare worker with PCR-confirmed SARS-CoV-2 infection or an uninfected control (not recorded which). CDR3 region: CASSSSWERTDTQYF. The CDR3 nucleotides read TGTGCCAGCAGCTCTAGTTGGGAACGCACAGATACGCAGTATTTT.